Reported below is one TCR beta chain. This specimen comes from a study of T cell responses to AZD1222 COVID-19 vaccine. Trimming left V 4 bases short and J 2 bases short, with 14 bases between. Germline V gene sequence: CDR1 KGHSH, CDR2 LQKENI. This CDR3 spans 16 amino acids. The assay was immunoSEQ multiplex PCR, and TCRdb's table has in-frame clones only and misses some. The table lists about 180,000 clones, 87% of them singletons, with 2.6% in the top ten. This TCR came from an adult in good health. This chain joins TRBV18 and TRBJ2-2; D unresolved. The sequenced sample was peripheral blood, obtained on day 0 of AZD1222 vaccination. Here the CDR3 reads CASSLSRTANTGELFF. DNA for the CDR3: TGTGCCAGCTCACTCTCGCGTACAGCCAACACCGGGGAGCTGTTTTTT.